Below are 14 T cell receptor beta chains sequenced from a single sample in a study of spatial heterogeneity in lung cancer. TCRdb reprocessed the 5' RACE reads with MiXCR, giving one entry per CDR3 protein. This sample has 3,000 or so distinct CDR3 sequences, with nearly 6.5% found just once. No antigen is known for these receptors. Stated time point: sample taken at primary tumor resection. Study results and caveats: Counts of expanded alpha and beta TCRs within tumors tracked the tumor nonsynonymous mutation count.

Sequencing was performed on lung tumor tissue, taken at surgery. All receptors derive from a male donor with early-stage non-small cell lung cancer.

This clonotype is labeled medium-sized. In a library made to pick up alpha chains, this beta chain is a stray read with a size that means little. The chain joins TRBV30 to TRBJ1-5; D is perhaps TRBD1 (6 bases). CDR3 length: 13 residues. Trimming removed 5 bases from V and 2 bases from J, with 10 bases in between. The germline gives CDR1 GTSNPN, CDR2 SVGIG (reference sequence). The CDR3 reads CAWGRQGNQPQHF. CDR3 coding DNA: TGTGCCTGGGGACGACAGGGCAATCAGCCCCAGCATTTT.

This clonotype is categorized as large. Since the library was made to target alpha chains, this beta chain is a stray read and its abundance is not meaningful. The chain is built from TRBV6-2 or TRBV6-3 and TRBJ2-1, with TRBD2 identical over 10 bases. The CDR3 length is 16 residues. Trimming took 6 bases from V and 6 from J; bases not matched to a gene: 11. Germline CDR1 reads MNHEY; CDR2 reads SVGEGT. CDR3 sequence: CASSSIAGGAFNEQFF. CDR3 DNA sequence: TGTGCCAGCAGCTCCATAGCGGGGGGAGCTTTCAATGAGCAGTTCTTC.

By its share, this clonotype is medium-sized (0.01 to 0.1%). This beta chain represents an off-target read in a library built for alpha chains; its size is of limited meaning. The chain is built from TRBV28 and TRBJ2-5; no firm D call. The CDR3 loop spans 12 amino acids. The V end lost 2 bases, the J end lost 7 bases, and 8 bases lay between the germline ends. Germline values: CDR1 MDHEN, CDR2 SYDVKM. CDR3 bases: TGTGCCAGCAGTTTAGGACCGAGGACCCAGTACTTC. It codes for CASSLGPRTQYF. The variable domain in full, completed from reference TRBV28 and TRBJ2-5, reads DVKVTQSSRYLVKRTGEKVFLECVQDMDHENMFWYRQDPGLGLRLIYFSYDVKMKEKGDIPEGYSVSREKKERFSLILESASTNQTSMYLCASSLGPRTQYFGPGTRLLVL.

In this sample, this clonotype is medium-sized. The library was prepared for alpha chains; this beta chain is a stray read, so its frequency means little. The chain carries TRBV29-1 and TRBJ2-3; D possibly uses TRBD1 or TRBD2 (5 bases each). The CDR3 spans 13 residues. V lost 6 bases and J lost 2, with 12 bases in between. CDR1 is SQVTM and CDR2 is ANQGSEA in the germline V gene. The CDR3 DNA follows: TGCAGCGTCAATCCCGGGACCACAGATACGCAGTATTTT. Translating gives CSVNPGTTDTQYF.

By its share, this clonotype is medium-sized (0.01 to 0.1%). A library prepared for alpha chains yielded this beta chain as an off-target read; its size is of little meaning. CDR3 loop: CASSLIGGLNTGELFF. CDR3 nucleotides: TGTGCCAGCAGCTTAATCGGGGGGCTTAACACCGGGGAGCTGTTTTTT. The chain is built from TRBV7-2 and TRBJ2-2; perhaps TRBD2 as D (7 bases). V dropped 2 bases and J dropped 2 bases, with 12 bases sitting between them. Germline V gives CDR1 SGHTA, CDR2 FQGNSA. The CDR3 length is 16 residues.

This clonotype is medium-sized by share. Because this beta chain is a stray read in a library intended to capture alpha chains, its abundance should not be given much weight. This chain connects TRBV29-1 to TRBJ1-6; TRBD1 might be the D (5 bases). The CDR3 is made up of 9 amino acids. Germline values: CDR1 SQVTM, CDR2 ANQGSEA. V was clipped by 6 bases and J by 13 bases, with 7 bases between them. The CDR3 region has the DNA TGCAGCGTGAAGGGGCCCCTCCACTTT. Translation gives CSVKGPLHF.

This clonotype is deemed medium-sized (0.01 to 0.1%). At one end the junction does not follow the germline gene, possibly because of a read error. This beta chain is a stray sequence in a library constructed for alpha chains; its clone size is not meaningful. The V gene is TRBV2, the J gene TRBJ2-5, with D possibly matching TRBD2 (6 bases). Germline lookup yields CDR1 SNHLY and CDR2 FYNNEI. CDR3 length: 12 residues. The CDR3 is CASSERSRRDKF. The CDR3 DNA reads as TGTGCCAGCAGTGAACGGTCAAGGCGGGATAAGTTC.

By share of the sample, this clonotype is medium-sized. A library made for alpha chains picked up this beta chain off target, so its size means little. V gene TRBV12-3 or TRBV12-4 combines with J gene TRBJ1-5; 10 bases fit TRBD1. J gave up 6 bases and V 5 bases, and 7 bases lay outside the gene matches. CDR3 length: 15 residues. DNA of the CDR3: TGTGCCAGCAGTCCGACAGGGGGCTTTCGTCAGCCCCAGCATTTT. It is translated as CASSPTGGFRQPQHF.

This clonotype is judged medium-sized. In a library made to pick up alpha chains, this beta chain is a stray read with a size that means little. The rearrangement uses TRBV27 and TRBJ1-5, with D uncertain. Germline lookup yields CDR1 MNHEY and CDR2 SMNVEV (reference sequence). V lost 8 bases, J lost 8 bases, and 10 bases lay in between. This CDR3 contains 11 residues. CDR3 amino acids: CASRLSEPQHF. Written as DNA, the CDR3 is TGTGCCAGCCGTCTCTCGGAGCCCCAGCATTTT.

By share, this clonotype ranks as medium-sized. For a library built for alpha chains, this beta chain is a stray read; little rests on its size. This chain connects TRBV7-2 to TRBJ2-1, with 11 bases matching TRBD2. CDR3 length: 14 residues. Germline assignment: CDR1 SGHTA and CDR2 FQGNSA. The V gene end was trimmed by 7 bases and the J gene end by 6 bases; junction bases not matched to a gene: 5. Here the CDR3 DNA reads TGTGCCAGCAATAAGGGACTAGCGGCCAATGAGCAGTTCTTC. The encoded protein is CASNKGLAANEQFF. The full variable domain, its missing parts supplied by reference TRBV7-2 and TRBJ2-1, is GAGVSQSPSNKVTEKGKDVELRCDPISGHTALYWYRQSLGQGLEFLIYFQGNSAPDKSGLPSDRFSAERTGGSVSTLTIQRTQQEDSAVYLCASNKGLAANEQFFGPGTRLTVL.

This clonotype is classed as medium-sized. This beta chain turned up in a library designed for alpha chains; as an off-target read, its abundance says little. The CDR3 DNA follows: TGCGCCAGCACTCGTAACTTCGGGGCCGGAAATGGCTACACCTTC. This encodes CASTRNFGAGNGYTF. The rearrangement links TRBV10-2 to TRBJ1-2; TRBD1 might be the D (5 bases). The CDR3 runs to 15 residues. CDR1 WSHSY and CDR2 SAAADI come from the germline V gene. V was cut by 7 bases and J by 6 bases, with 21 bases left in between.

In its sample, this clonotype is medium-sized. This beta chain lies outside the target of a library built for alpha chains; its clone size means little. CDR3 coding DNA: TGTGCCAGCGGCCAGGACAGCTTGTCCCAGCATTTT. Protein sequence: CASGQDSLSQHF. This chain uses TRBV7-8 with TRBJ1-5; a possible D gene is TRBD1 (6 bases). Trimming took off 8 bases at V and 11 bases at J, with 16 bases between the two ends. This CDR3 contains 12 residues. The germline gives CDR1 SGHVS, CDR2 FQNEAQ.

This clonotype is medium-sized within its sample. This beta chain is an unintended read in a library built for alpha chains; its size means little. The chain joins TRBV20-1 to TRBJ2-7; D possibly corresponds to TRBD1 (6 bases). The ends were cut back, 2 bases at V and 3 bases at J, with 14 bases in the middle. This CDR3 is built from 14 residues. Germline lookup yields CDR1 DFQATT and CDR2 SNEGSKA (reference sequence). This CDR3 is CSARNPTGNYEQYF. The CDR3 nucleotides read TGCAGTGCTAGAAATCCCACAGGGAACTACGAGCAGTACTTC.

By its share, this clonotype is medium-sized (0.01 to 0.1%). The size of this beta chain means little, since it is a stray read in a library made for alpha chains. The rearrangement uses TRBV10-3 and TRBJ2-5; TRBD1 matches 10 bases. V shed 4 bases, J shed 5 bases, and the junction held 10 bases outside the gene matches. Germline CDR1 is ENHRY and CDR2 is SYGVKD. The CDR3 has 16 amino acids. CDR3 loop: CAISATTGGRPETQYF. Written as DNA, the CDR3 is TGTGCCATCAGTGCAACGACAGGGGGCCGTCCGGAGACCCAGTACTTC.